What follows describes a single T cell receptor beta chain. Its antigen remains unknown. Trimming took 5 bases from V and 5 from J, leaving 8 bases between them. The CDR3 is made up of 12 amino acids. Per germline, CDR1 LGHDT and CDR2 YNNKEL (reference sequence). This sample was taken from a study of T-cell memory formation after mild COVID-19. Background on the study: TCR clusters mostly belonged to single donors. Study observations and caveats: Second-wave clones with a day 37 peak had unconfirmed SARS-CoV-2 specificity. Within pre-infection memory, some responding clones were found, suggesting cross-reactive memory joined. A second wave expanding day 15 to 37 was CD4+-biased; contracting clones were balanced.

TCRdb re-derived calls from the 5' RACE reads in MiXCR, one entry per CDR3 protein. The top ten clones hold roughly 8.1% of a sample with around 510,000 distinct CDR3 sequences, about 20% of them seen once. This clonotype originated in an adult woman who had mild COVID-19 (a few samples of this study predate the infection). Cell type and time point are not known. The chain joins TRBV3-1 to TRBJ2-3; D call uncertain. The source material was PBMCs or a T cell subset sorted from them (not recorded which). The CDR3 DNA reads TGTGCCAGCAGCAGAGCAGGAGATACGCAGTATTTT. Encoded protein: CASSRAGDTQYF.